This T cell receptor (beta chain) was retrieved from a study of identical twins. Whole-study findings and limits: The analysis was cross-sectional rather than longitudinal within donors.

TCRdb itself ran the 5' RACE reads through MiXCR, one entry per CDR3 protein. Of around 490,000 distinct CDR3 sequences detected, 20% to 25% appear once; the ten largest clones hold approximately 0.52%. There are a few counts of this clonotype. What it binds is unknown. This CDR3 region has 14 residues. Trimming cost V 3 bases and J 1 base, with 10 bases left between them. CDR1 is SGHAT and CDR2 is FQNNGV in the germline V gene. This sample was also put to use in a study of yellow fever vaccine responses in identical twins.

The V gene is TRBV11-2, the J gene TRBJ2-7; D is ambiguous. This TCR was recovered from a woman aged 18 to 35 in good health. Input material: CD4+ T cells sorted from blood. The CDR3 nucleotides are TGTGCCAGCAGCTTGAACGTGCAGTCCTACGAGCAGTACGTC. Its protein product is CASSLNVQSYEQYV.